This passage covers 30 T cell receptor beta chains from one sample sequenced in a study of blood T cell repertoires in COVID-19. Method: immunoSEQ multiplex PCR; TCRdb's copy keeps in-frame clones and lacks some. Of about 210,000 clones listed, around 83% are singletons. Input material: peripheral blood. These receptor sequences come from a man in his forties or fifties with active or convalescent COVID-19.

The chain links TRBV4-1 to TRBJ1-2, with unresolved D. CDR1 and CDR2 from the germline V gene are MGHRA and YSYEKL. The V and J ends lost 4 bases and 8 bases respectively, with 11 bases between them. The CDR3 has 12 residues. CDR3 loop: CASSPAPGGYTF. Here the CDR3 DNA reads TGCGCCAGCAGCCCGGCTCCCGGGGGCTACACCTTC.

The V gene is TRBV25-1, the J gene TRBJ1-1; 9 nucleotides match TRBD1. Germline CDR1 reads MGHDK; CDR2 reads SYGVNS. The length of the CDR3 is 12 residues. The ends lost 5 bases at V and 11 bases at J; junction bases unmatched: 6. In nucleotides, the CDR3 is TGTGCCAGCAGTTTAACAGGGGGCCTCGCTTTCTTT. It is translated as CASSLTGGLAFF.

The sample holds one count of this clone. V usage is TRBV7-2 and J usage is TRBJ2-3; 13 bases match TRBD2. V was pared by 5 bases and J by 1 base, with 3 bases of the junction left unmatched. The CDR3 length is 16 residues. The germline CDR1 and CDR2 sequences are SGHTA and FQGNSA. The DNA for the CDR3 is TGTGCCAGCAGCCCCGGACTAGCGGGGGGCACAGATACGCAGTATTTT. Amino acids: CASSPGLAGGTDTQYF.

J is TRBJ2-7 and V is TRBV19; 7 bases are shared with TRBD1. The CDR3 is made up of 14 amino acids. Germline V CDR1 and CDR2: LNHDA, SQIVND (reference sequence). Trimming took 0 bases from V and 3 from J; bases not matched to a gene: 2. DNA of the CDR3: TGTGCCAGTAGTATAGACCGACAGGGCTACGAGCAGTACTTC. Its protein product is CASSIDRQGYEQYF. The full variable domain, with the rest looked up from reference TRBV19 and TRBJ2-7, is DGGITQSPKYLFRKEGQNVTLSCEQNLNHDAMYWYRQDPGQGLRLIYYSQIVNDFQKGDIAEGYSVSREKKESFPLTVTSAQKNPTAFYLCASSIDRQGYEQYFGPGTRLTVT.

The V and J genes are TRBV6-5 and TRBJ1-2; D is unclear. The germline V and J ends were trimmed by 1 base and 5 bases, with 8 bases remaining between them. Germline V CDR1 and CDR2: MNHEY, SVGAGI. The length of the CDR3 is 13 residues. The CDR3 reads CASSYWETYGYTF. CDR3 nucleotides: TGTGCCAGCAGTTACTGGGAGACATATGGCTACACCTTC.

This sequence joins TRBV29-1 and TRBJ1-4; TRBD1 matches 7 bases. V was clipped by 5 bases and J by 4 bases; unmatched bases: 4. The CDR3 sequence is 13 residues long. Germline CDR1 and CDR2: SQVTM and ANQGSEA. The CDR3 nucleotides read TGCAGCGTTCAAGCAGGGGGTAATGAAAAACTGTTTTTT. Amino acid sequence: CSVQAGGNEKLFF. Looking up the rest from reference TRBV29-1 and TRBJ1-4 gives the full variable domain: SAVISQKPSRDICQRGTSLTIQCQVDSQVTMMFWYRQQPGQSLTLIATANQGSEATYESGFVIDKFPISRPNLTFSTLTVSNMSPEDSSIYLCSVQAGGNEKLFFGSGTQLSVL.

This clone was observed a single time. The chain employs TRBV18 and TRBJ1-5, with 9 positions matching TRBD1. V was clipped by 3 bases and J by 7 bases; unmatched bases: 4. The CDR3 loop spans 14 amino acids. The germline V gene has CDR1 KGHSH and CDR2 LQKENI. The chain's CDR3 is CASSPVDRGQPQHF. Written as DNA, the CDR3 is TGTGCCAGCTCACCCGTTGACAGGGGGCAGCCCCAGCATTTT.

This clone was seen a single time. The genes are TRBV30 and TRBJ1-5; D may be TRBD1 (5 bases). Trimming left V 2 bases short and J 4 bases short, with 12 bases between. This CDR3 contains 14 residues. Germline CDR1 reads GTSNPN; CDR2 reads SVGIG (reference sequence). In DNA, the CDR3 is TGTGCCTGGAGTCCCGGGGGGGTAAATCAGCCCCAGCATTTT. Protein product: CAWSPGGVNQPQHF.

This clone was observed a handful of times. The chain links TRBV11-2 to TRBJ2-7; 12 bases align to TRBD1. Germline V gene lookup returns CDR1 SGHAT and CDR2 FQNNGV. There are 14 residues in the CDR3. V lost 2 bases to trimming and J lost 6 bases; unmatched junction nucleotides: 2. The CDR3 loop reads CASSLMGQGAEQYF. CDR3 bases: TGTGCCAGCAGCTTAATGGGACAGGGGGCCGAGCAGTACTTC.

The chain joins TRBV30 to TRBJ1-6; D is unclear. The CDR3 loop spans 11 amino acids. The germline gives CDR1 GTSNPN, CDR2 SVGIG (reference sequence). V shed 5 bases and J shed 8 bases, with 7 bases lying between them. The CDR3 reads CAWGIDSPLHF. CDR3 nucleotide sequence: TGTGCCTGGGGAATCGATTCACCCCTCCACTTT.

The CDR3 loop reads CASSLGGQGNSPLHF. The CDR3 DNA sequence: TGTGCCAGCAGCTTAGGGGGACAGGGGAATTCACCCCTCCACTTT. The V gene is TRBV7-6, the J gene TRBJ1-6; TRBD1 agrees at 10 bases. Losses at the gene ends were 1 base for V and 7 bases for J; bases not matched to a gene: 1. Germline V CDR1 and CDR2: SGHVS, FNYEAQ. There are 15 residues in the CDR3.

The rearrangement uses TRBV6-6 and TRBJ1-6; D remains unclear. Per germline, CDR1 MNHNY and CDR2 SVGAGI (reference sequence). The V and J ends lost 2 bases and 9 bases respectively, with 14 bases between them. CDR3 size: 15 residues. CDR3 loop: CASSYPGGNGSPLHF. In DNA, the CDR3 is TGTGCCAGCAGTTACCCGGGAGGAAACGGTTCACCCCTCCACTTT.

This sequence joins TRBV6-1 and TRBJ2-3, with TRBD2 as a possible D gene (6 bases). V lost 1 base, J lost 0 bases, and 8 bases lay in between. The CDR3 is made up of 15 amino acids. From germline, CDR1 is MNHNS and CDR2 SASEGT. DNA of the CDR3: TGTGCCAGCAGTGAAGGAGGGAGGAGCACAGATACGCAGTATTTT. Protein product: CASSEGGRSTDTQYF.

This chain joins TRBV29-1 and TRBJ1-4, with a tentative D call TRBD1 (5 bases). Trimming removed 3 bases at V and 4 bases at J, with 9 bases between. The CDR3 spans 13 residues. Germline assignment: CDR1 SQVTM and CDR2 ANQGSEA. CDR3 sequence: CSVEGGLNEKLFF. The CDR3 region has the DNA TGCAGCGTTGAGGGGGGACTTAATGAAAAACTGTTTTTT.

The chain uses TRBV19 and TRBJ2-5, with TRBD2 as a possible D gene (5 bases). This CDR3 is 13 amino acids long. The germline V gene has CDR1 LNHDA and CDR2 SQIVND (reference sequence). V was shortened by 6 bases and J by 2 bases, with 10 bases between the two germline ends. The CDR3 DNA sequence: TGTGCCAGTAGCACCGGGGATCAAGAGACCCAGTACTTC. This gives the protein CASSTGDQETQYF.

The V gene is TRBV9, the J gene TRBJ1-6; 9 bases line up with TRBD1. CDR1 and CDR2 from the germline V gene are SGDLS and YYNGEE. CDR3 size: 14 residues. J lost 7 bases, V lost 5 bases, and 4 bases had no gene match. CDR3 region: CASRGTGSNSPLHF. CDR3 nucleotide sequence: TGTGCCAGCAGGGGGACAGGGTCAAATTCACCCCTCCACTTT.

The rearrangement joins TRBV18 to TRBJ2-3; 8 nucleotides align to TRBD1. The V gene's germline CDR1 is KGHSH and CDR2 LQKENI. The J segment lost 3 bases and the V segment lost 6 bases, leaving 8 bases of the junction unmatched. This CDR3 contains 15 residues. The CDR3 DNA reads as TGTGCCAGCTCGCCCCCGGGACAGGCTACAGATACGCAGTATTTT. This sequence encodes CASSPPGQATDTQYF.

The chain couples TRBV18 to TRBJ1-2, with D maybe TRBD1 (6 bases). The CDR3 contains 14 residues. Germline V gene sequence: CDR1 KGHSH, CDR2 LQKENI. The V end was cut by 0 bases, the J end by 8 bases, with 13 bases between. The DNA for the CDR3 is TGTGCCAGCTCACCACCAGGGGGTCCAAGGGGCTACACCTTC. The encoded protein is CASSPPGGPRGYTF.

The genes are TRBV29-1 and TRBJ1-2; no clear D gene. Trimming stripped 5 bases from V and 0 bases from J, with 10 bases between. This CDR3 contains 13 residues. Looked up from germline, CDR1 is SQVTM and CDR2 is ANQGSEA. CDR3 in amino acids: CSVNNKANYGYTF. The CDR3 DNA reads as TGCAGCGTTAACAATAAAGCTAACTATGGCTACACCTTC. Using reference TRBV29-1 and TRBJ1-2 for the parts outside the CDR3, the full variable domain is SAVISQKPSRDICQRGTSLTIQCQVDSQVTMMFWYRQQPGQSLTLIATANQGSEATYESGFVIDKFPISRPNLTFSTLTVSNMSPEDSSIYLCSVNNKANYGYTFGSGTRLTVV.

This clone was found a few times. The chain is built from TRBV5-6 and TRBJ2-5; no firm D call. This CDR3 spans 13 amino acids. V dropped 4 bases and J dropped 5 bases, with 12 bases sitting between them. Looked up from germline, CDR1 is SGHDT and CDR2 is YYEEEE. CDR3 sequence reads: CASSLPGVETQYF. CDR3 in DNA: TGTGCCAGCAGCCTGCCAGGTGTGGAGACCCAGTACTTC. Using reference TRBV5-6 and TRBJ2-5 for the parts outside the CDR3, the full variable domain is DAGVTQSPTHLIKTRGQQVTLRCSPKSGHDTVSWYQQALGQGPQFIFQYYEEEERQRGNFPDRFSGHQFPNYSSELNVNALLLGDSALYLCASSLPGVETQYFGPGTRLLVL.

The chain employs TRBV6-5 and TRBJ1-4; TRBD1 matches 7 bases. V lost 6 bases, J lost 5 bases, and 9 bases stayed unmatched. The CDR3 length is 15 residues. Germline loops: CDR1 MNHEY, CDR2 SVGAGI. The CDR3 loop reads CASSQNRGKNEKLFF. The CDR3 nucleotides read TGTGCCAGCAGCCAAAACAGGGGAAAGAATGAAAAACTGTTTTTT.

The V gene is TRBV4-1, the J gene TRBJ2-7; possibly TRBD1 for D (6 bases). Trimming cost V 3 bases and J 5 bases, with 14 bases left between them. This CDR3 is built from 14 residues. CDR1 is MGHRA and CDR2 is YSYEKL in the germline V gene. CDR3 amino acids: CASSHFQGIDEQYF. As DNA, the CDR3 is TGCGCCAGCAGCCACTTCCAGGGGATCGACGAGCAGTACTTC.

The chain uses TRBV10-3 and TRBJ1-6; D is possibly TRBD1 (5 bases). The CDR3 consists of 15 residues. Per germline, CDR1 ENHRY and CDR2 SYGVKD. V was shortened by 0 bases and J by 7 bases, with 10 bases between the two germline ends. CDR3 in DNA: TGTGCCATCAGTGAGTCAGGGGCGCGGAATTCACCCCTCCACTTT. Translation: CAISESGARNSPLHF.

The V gene is TRBV5-8, the J gene TRBJ1-2; TRBD1 matches 7 bases. The CDR3 has 15 residues. Losses at the gene ends were 6 bases for V and 0 bases for J; bases not matched to a gene: 8. Germline V gene data show CDR1 as SGHTS and CDR2 as YDEGEE. CDR3 nucleotides: TGTGCCAGCAACCTCCGACAGGGAGCTAACTATGGCTACACCTTC. Amino acids: CASNLRQGANYGYTF.

A few counts support this clone. CDR3 sequence: CSVDPRGQNTEAFF. CDR3 DNA sequence: TGCAGCGTTGACCCCAGGGGGCAAAACACTGAAGCTTTCTTT. The chain couples TRBV29-1 to TRBJ1-1; 8 bases map to TRBD1. The germline V gene has CDR1 SQVTM and CDR2 ANQGSEA. The CDR3 runs 14 residues. The trim removed 3 bases at V and 2 bases at J, leaving 5 bases unmatched.

This chain links TRBV5-1 with TRBJ1-2, with 7 bases that match TRBD1. This CDR3 region has 14 residues. After removal of 4 bases from V and 3 bases from J, the junction contained 6 bases not matched to a gene. The germline CDR1 and CDR2 sequences are SGHRS and YFSETQ. This chain's CDR3 is CASSPGGTDYGYTF. In DNA form, the CDR3 reads TGCGCCAGCAGCCCGGGCGGGACAGACTATGGCTACACCTTC.

J is TRBJ2-2 and V is TRBV4-3; 9 positions match TRBD1. The germline V gene encodes CDR1 LGHNA and CDR2 YSLEER. The V and J ends lost 0 bases and 5 bases, in that order; junction bases with no gene match: 7. CDR3 length equals 17 residues. The CDR3 here is CASSQDFRTGVTGELFF. CDR3 in DNA: TGCGCCAGCAGCCAAGATTTTAGGACAGGGGTAACCGGGGAGCTGTTTTTT.

V is TRBV5-4 and J is TRBJ2-5; perhaps TRBD2 as D (5 bases). Germline-derived CDR1 and CDR2 are SGHNT and YYREEE (reference sequence). With 6 bases removed from V and 1 base from J, the gap between germline ends came to 16 bases. There are 15 residues in the CDR3. The chain's CDR3 is CASTRARGSQETQYF. The CDR3 DNA reads TGTGCCAGCACCCGGGCCCGAGGGTCCCAAGAGACCCAGTACTTC.

The chain recombines TRBV7-2 with TRBJ2-1; 11 nucleotides match TRBD2. With V trimmed by 5 bases and J by 3 bases, 3 bases remained unmatched. The CDR3 length is 15 residues. CDR1 and CDR2 (germline): SGHTA, FQGNSA. In nucleotides, the CDR3 is TGTGCCAGCAGCCCCACTAGCGGGAGCTACAATGAGCAGTTCTTC. This encodes CASSPTSGSYNEQFF.

V is TRBV5-5 and J is TRBJ2-3; 8 bases are a match to TRBD2. There are 16 residues in the CDR3. Germline values: CDR1 SGHKS, CDR2 YYEKEE (reference sequence). V shed 0 bases, J shed 4 bases, and the junction held 7 bases outside the gene matches. The CDR3 region has the DNA TGTGCCAGCAGCTTGGTTATTCCGGGGGGGTCAGATACGCAGTATTTT. It is translated as CASSLVIPGGSDTQYF.